This T cell receptor beta chain is drawn from a study of T cells in Graves' hyperthyroidism and ophthalmopathy. Study context: Peripheral blood was taken when the disease was first diagnosed, before any treatment began.

Hyperthyroidism, newly diagnosed and lasting under 2 months, affected patients aged 18 to 65. Diagnostic decisions used clinical symptoms, serum thyroxine and TRAb, thyroid ultrasound and orbital computed tomography. This sample holds PBMCs from approximately 10 ml fresh peripheral blood. TCR beta CDR3 sequences were amplified from RNA transcripts. The HTBI set primed first-round TCR CDR3 RT-PCR. From the multiplex PCR reads, TCRdb called clonotypes with MiXCR, one entry per CDR3 protein. Altogether around 99,000 distinct CDR3 sequences are present, about 17% being singletons, with the ten largest covering 42%. Losses at the gene ends were 4 bases for V and 6 bases for J; bases not matched to a gene: 8. The CDR3 is made up of 16 amino acids. Per germline, CDR1 MGHRA and CDR2 YSYEKL. In this sample, this clonotype turned up once.

The clonotype originates from a woman between 45 and 65 years old with Graves' hyperthyroidism. The rearrangement links TRBV4-1 to TRBJ2-1, with 11 bases that match TRBD2. The sample consisted of blood. DNA of the CDR3: TGCGCCAGCAGCCCCGTCCCGGGACTAGCGGTCAATGAGCAGTTCTTC. It is translated as CASSPVPGLAVNEQFF.